The 30 T cell receptor beta chains below all came from one sample that was sequenced in a study of control samples from healthy donors and cancer patients. Sequencing was performed with immunoSEQ multiplex PCR; in TCRdb, only in-frame clones are kept and a portion is missing. Of 78,000 or so clones listed, approximately 84% are singletons. The sequencing input was blood. These receptors were obtained from a man aged 45 to 65 in good health.

This chain connects TRBV30 to TRBJ2-7; D may be TRBD1 (6 bases). Trimming pared 0 bases from V and 7 bases from J, leaving 13 bases between. This CDR3 is built from 13 residues. From germline, CDR1 is GTSNPN and CDR2 SVGIG (reference sequence). The CDR3 is CAWSVATQGEQYF. The CDR3 nucleotides are TGTGCCTGGAGTGTAGCTACCCAGGGGGAGCAGTACTTC.

This clone has more than one count but fewer than ten. CDR3 bases: TGTGCCAGCAGCTCTACCTACGAGCAGTACTTC. Protein product: CASSSTYEQYF. The chain employs TRBV5-4 and TRBJ2-7; no definite D call. This CDR3 is built from 11 residues. Deletions cut 3 bases from V and 2 bases from J, with 3 bases between. CDR1 and CDR2 from the germline V gene are SGHNT and YYREEE (reference sequence).

This chain joins TRBV4-1 and TRBJ2-1, with D perhaps TRBD2 (5 bases). V lost 3 bases and J 3 bases, leaving 12 bases between the germline ends. Germline assignment: CDR1 MGHRA and CDR2 YSYEKL. This CDR3 region has 15 residues. As DNA, the CDR3 is TGCGCCAGCAGCCAGCAGGCGGGCCACTACAATGAGCAGTTCTTC. It yields the protein CASSQQAGHYNEQFF.

This clone has just a few counts. This chain joins TRBV18 and TRBJ1-2; no firm D call. Germline CDR1 reads KGHSH; CDR2 reads LQKENI. The CDR3 is made up of 14 amino acids. The V gene lost 2 bases and the J gene lost 3 bases, with 10 bases spanning the gap. This CDR3 is CASSPGLTDYGYTF. CDR3 in DNA: TGTGCCAGCTCACCAGGGCTGACGGACTATGGCTACACCTTC.

This clone is labeled as medium-sized. The V gene is TRBV6-2 or TRBV6-3, the J gene TRBJ2-6; no reliable D call. The ends were cut back, 2 bases at V and 0 bases at J, with 5 bases in the middle. In germline, CDR1 is MNHEY, CDR2 SVGEGT. CDR3 length: 15 residues. The CDR3 is CASSYEISGANVLTF. The DNA of the CDR3 is TGTGCCAGCAGTTACGAAATCTCTGGGGCCAACGTCCTGACTTTC.

The chain links TRBV11-2 to TRBJ1-4, with TRBD1 as a possible D gene (6 bases). V was shortened by 4 bases and J by 3 bases, with 21 bases between the two germline ends. Germline loops: CDR1 SGHAT, CDR2 FQNNGV. The CDR3 sequence is 18 residues long. The CDR3 bases are TGTGCCAGCAGCTCCCCGCGGGGGGGGGCGGTAGCTAATGAAAAACTGTTTTTT. As protein: CASSSPRGGAVANEKLFF.

This chain connects TRBV10-3 to TRBJ1-5; D unresolved. The CDR3 is 12 amino acids. Germline loops: CDR1 ENHRY, CDR2 SYGVKD. Trimming stripped 3 bases from V and 0 bases from J, with 0 bases between. CDR3 nucleotide sequence: TGTGCCATCAGTGATAGCAATCAGCCCCAGCATTTT. Translating gives CAISDSNQPQHF.

The chain uses TRBV29-1 and TRBJ1-1; 9 nucleotides align to TRBD1. The ends lost 7 bases at V and 4 bases at J; junction bases unmatched: 10. This CDR3 has 14 amino acids. The germline V gene has CDR1 SQVTM and CDR2 ANQGSEA. CDR3 region: CSGGQGRFGTEAFF. The DNA for the CDR3 is TGCAGCGGGGGACAGGGAAGGTTTGGCACTGAAGCTTTCTTT.

The chain carries TRBV4-1 and TRBJ1-1; 7 positions agree with TRBD1. V gave up 3 bases and J gave up 0 bases; unmatched junction bases: 1. Germline V gene sequence: CDR1 MGHRA, CDR2 YSYEKL. The CDR3 spans 14 residues. CDR3 nucleotides: TGCGCCAGCAGCCAGGACAGGTTGAACACTGAAGCTTTCTTT. Translated, it gives CASSQDRLNTEAFF.

This clone turned up a few times. The chain carries TRBV7-9 and TRBJ1-1; no clear D. Trimming took off 1 base at V and 4 bases at J, with 4 bases between the two ends. The germline V gene has CDR1 SEHNR and CDR2 FQNEAQ (reference sequence). This CDR3 has 12 amino acids. CDR3 bases: TGTGCCAGCAGCTTAGGTGTCACTGAAGCTTTCTTT. It encodes CASSLGVTEAFF.

The V gene is TRBV29-1, the J gene TRBJ1-1; 8 bases line up with TRBD1. In germline, CDR1 is SQVTM, CDR2 ANQGSEA. V was pared by 3 bases and J by 2 bases, with 2 bases of the junction left unmatched. The CDR3 runs 13 residues. The CDR3 sequence: CSVDGQGNTEAFF. As DNA, the CDR3 is TGCAGCGTTGATGGACAGGGAAACACTGAAGCTTTCTTT.

The CDR3: CASSSQGREFF. The CDR3 nucleotides read TGTGCCAGCAGTTCACAGGGGAGGGAGTTCTTC. The chain is built from TRBV28 and TRBJ2-1; D is perhaps TRBD1 or TRBD2 (7 bases each). Germline CDR1 and CDR2: MDHEN and SYDVKM. This CDR3 comprises 11 residues. Trimming removed 4 bases from V and 14 bases from J, with 12 bases in between.

The rearrangement uses TRBV28 and TRBJ1-5, with 7 bases that match TRBD1. Germline-derived CDR1 and CDR2 are MDHEN and SYDVKM. The V and J ends lost 4 bases and 7 bases, in that order; junction bases with no gene match: 10. This CDR3 is 15 amino acids long. The CDR3 DNA is TGTGCCAGCAGTTACAGACAGGGAGGAAGGCAGCCCCAGCATTTT. Its translation is CASSYRQGGRQPQHF. Full variable domain (missing parts from reference TRBV28 and TRBJ1-5): DVKVTQSSRYLVKRTGEKVFLECVQDMDHENMFWYRQDPGLGLRLIYFSYDVKMKEKGDIPEGYSVSREKKERFSLILESASTNQTSMYLCASSYRQGGRQPQHFGDGTRLSIL.

The gene calls are TRBV27 and TRBJ2-1, with 9 bases that match TRBD2. The CDR3 is 15 amino acids. Losses at the gene ends were 3 bases for V and 7 bases for J; bases not matched to a gene: 7. The V gene's germline CDR1 is MNHEY and CDR2 SMNVEV (reference sequence). The CDR3 here is CASSFGTSPGNEQFF. The CDR3, as DNA: TGTGCCAGCAGTTTCGGGACTAGCCCTGGGAATGAGCAGTTCTTC.

The chain uses TRBV11-3 and TRBJ2-1; tentatively, D is TRBD2 (5 bases). Germline V CDR1 and CDR2: SGHNT, YENEEA. V dropped 5 bases and J dropped 1 base, with 9 bases sitting between them. The CDR3 is 14 amino acids. The chain's CDR3 is CASSVTRSYNEQFF. CDR3 nucleotide sequence: TGTGCCAGCAGCGTCACTAGGTCCTACAATGAGCAGTTCTTC. Based on the CDR3 plus reference TRBV11-3 and TRBJ2-1, the full variable domain is EAGVVQSPRYKIIEKKQPVAFWCNPISGHNTLYWYLQNLGQGPELLIRYENEEAVDDSQLPKDRFSAERLKGVDSTLKIQPAELGDSAVYLCASSVTRSYNEQFFGPGTRLTVL.

The chain joins TRBV10-3 to TRBJ2-4; 7 bases are shared with TRBD2. From germline, CDR1 is ENHRY and CDR2 SYGVKD. V was clipped by 6 bases and J by 7 bases; unmatched bases: 12. The CDR3 contains 15 residues. CDR3 region: CAISPGSGVGNIQYF. In DNA, the CDR3 is TGTGCCATCAGCCCCGGGAGCGGGGTAGGGAACATTCAGTACTTC.

This clone was recorded once. The rearrangement uses TRBV15 and TRBJ1-6; a weak D match, TRBD1 (5 bases). Germline CDR1 and CDR2: LNHNV and YYDKDF (reference sequence). V was trimmed by 1 base and J by 0 bases, leaving 7 bases between them. This CDR3 has 16 amino acids. The chain's CDR3 is CATSRGGSSYNSPLHF. Written as DNA, the CDR3 is TGTGCCACCAGCAGAGGGGGGAGCTCCTATAATTCACCCCTCCACTTT.

J is TRBJ1-2 and V is TRBV28; the D is unclear. Germline CDR1 MDHEN, CDR2 SYDVKM. The V gene lost 2 bases and the J gene lost 4 bases, with 8 bases spanning the gap. This CDR3 spans 13 amino acids. The CDR3 bases are TGTGCCAGCAGTTTAGAACATACCTATGGCTACACCTTC. It is translated as CASSLEHTYGYTF.

The rearrangement links TRBV10-3 to TRBJ2-5, with TRBD1 identical over 9 bases. The V segment lost 7 bases and the J segment 4 bases; nucleotides outside the gene matches: 13. The CDR3 is 16 amino acids. CDR1 is ENHRY and CDR2 is SYGVKD in the germline V gene. In DNA form, the CDR3 reads TGTGCCATCAAAGTCTCTTACAGGGGGCATTCAGAGACCCAGTACTTC. It translates to CAIKVSYRGHSETQYF.

V and J are TRBV5-4 and TRBJ2-3; 8 positions match TRBD2. The CDR3 spans 14 residues. Trimming cost V 4 bases and J 3 bases; bases outside gene matches: 4. CDR1 is SGHNT, CDR2 YYREEE, per germline (reference sequence). The CDR3 loop reads CASSVAGRTDTQYF. The CDR3 DNA is TGTGCCAGCAGCGTAGCGGGGAGGACAGATACGCAGTATTTT.

The chain recombines TRBV12-3 or TRBV12-4 with TRBJ2-3; no reliable D call. V lost 6 bases to trimming and J lost 1 base, with 5 bases between them. This CDR3 is built from 12 residues. This CDR3 reads CASSTRTDTQYF. CDR3 in DNA: TGTGCCAGCAGCACTCGCACAGATACGCAGTATTTT.

This sequence joins TRBV4-1 and TRBJ1-3, with D uncertain. Germline V CDR1 and CDR2: MGHRA, YSYEKL. V was pared by 0 bases and J by 3 bases, with 6 bases between. The CDR3 is made up of 14 amino acids. This chain's CDR3 is CASSQEGGGNTIYF. As DNA, the CDR3 is TGCGCCAGCAGCCAAGAGGGCGGTGGAAACACCATATATTTT.

The rearrangement links TRBV29-1 to TRBJ1-2; D ambiguous. V lost 6 bases, J lost 0 bases, and 14 bases lay in between. Looked up from germline, CDR1 is SQVTM and CDR2 is ANQGSEA. The CDR3 spans 14 residues. The CDR3: CSVATPESNYGYTF. The CDR3 coding sequence is TGCAGCGTCGCTACACCAGAATCTAACTATGGCTACACCTTC.

The chain has TRBV19 and TRBJ1-6; D unresolved. Germline CDR1 is LNHDA and CDR2 is SQIVND (reference sequence). The CDR3 length is 12 residues. The ends were cut back, 5 bases at V and 7 bases at J, with 6 bases in the middle. The CDR3 DNA sequence: TGTGCCAGTAGTGTACGGAATTCACCCCTCCACTTT. As protein: CASSVRNSPLHF.

The V call is TRBV7-8, the J call TRBJ2-1, with TRBD1 matching over 8 bases. The CDR3 covers 15 residues. Germline V lookup: CDR1 SGHVS, CDR2 FQNEAQ. V lost 5 bases, J lost 9 bases, and 12 bases stayed unmatched. The CDR3 nucleotides are TGTGCCAGCAGCACAAGGACAGGGTCCTTGGGTGAGCAGTTCTTC. It translates to CASSTRTGSLGEQFF.

This chain uses TRBV5-1 with TRBJ1-1; D is undetermined. Trimming pared 0 bases from V and 1 base from J, leaving 7 bases between. The CDR3 covers 14 residues. The V gene's germline CDR1 is SGHRS and CDR2 YFSETQ. CDR3 residues: CASSLDPGNTEAFF. As DNA, the CDR3 is TGCGCCAGCAGCTTGGATCCTGGGAACACTGAAGCTTTCTTT. Looking up the rest from reference TRBV5-1 and TRBJ1-1 gives the full variable domain: KAGVTQTPRYLIKTRGQQVTLSCSPISGHRSVSWYQQTPGQGLQFLFEYFSETQRNKGNFPGRFSGRQFSNSRSEMNVSTLELGDSALYLCASSLDPGNTEAFFGQGTRLTVV.

The V call is TRBV5-1, the J call TRBJ2-7, with 11 bases lining up with TRBD2. J lost 4 bases, V lost 4 bases, and 1 base had no gene match. The V gene's germline CDR1 is SGHRS and CDR2 YFSETQ. The CDR3 is made up of 13 amino acids. The CDR3 loop is CASSRTSGYEQYF. CDR3 sequence (DNA): TGCGCCAGCAGCCGGACTAGCGGGTACGAGCAGTACTTC.

This rearrangement joins TRBV7-9 to TRBJ2-5; 7 positions agree with TRBD1. Looked up from germline, CDR1 is SEHNR and CDR2 is FQNEAQ (reference sequence). CDR3 length: 12 amino acids. J gave up 7 bases and V 2 bases, and 1 base lay outside the gene matches. The CDR3 loop reads CASSLQGVTQYF. The CDR3, as DNA: TGTGCCAGCAGCTTACAGGGGGTGACCCAGTACTTC.

V gene TRBV9 combines with J gene TRBJ1-5; D not certain. Trimming shortened V by 3 bases and J by 0 bases, and 10 bases separated the two germline ends. The germline V gene has CDR1 SGDLS and CDR2 YYNGEE. This CDR3 has 15 residues. Here the CDR3 reads CASSEGPYSNQPQHF. DNA for the CDR3: TGTGCCAGCAGCGAAGGCCCATATAGCAATCAGCCCCAGCATTTT.

The V call is TRBV24-1, the J call TRBJ1-3; 10 nucleotides agree with TRBD1. The trim removed 3 bases at V and 2 bases at J, leaving 12 bases unmatched. The CDR3 is made up of 19 amino acids. The V gene's germline CDR1 is KGHDR and CDR2 SFDVKD. The CDR3 is CATSDTRDRGKQTGNTIYF. The CDR3 DNA reads as TGTGCCACCAGTGATACCCGGGACAGGGGCAAACAGACTGGAAACACCATATATTTT.